Below, 17 T cell receptor beta chains from the same sample are listed, as sequenced in a study of blood T cell repertoires in COVID-19. This table comes from immunoSEQ multiplex PCR, and its TCRdb copy is limited to in-frame clones, with some not included. The sample has more than 100,000 clones, more than 80% seen once. The sample taken for sequencing was peripheral blood. The receptors here all came from a middle-aged man with acute or convalescent COVID-19.

The chain has TRBV7-3 and TRBJ1-1; TRBD1 aligns across 7 bases. The germline V gene has CDR1 SGHTA and CDR2 FQGTGA. This CDR3 has 14 amino acids. Losses at the gene ends were 3 bases for V and 3 bases for J; bases not matched to a gene: 4. CDR3 loop: CASSFRQGDTEAFF. As DNA, the CDR3 is TGTGCCAGCAGCTTTCGACAGGGTGACACTGAAGCTTTCTTT.

About this clone itself: At one end, the junction sequence differs from germline, possibly due to a read error. V gene TRBV29-1 combines with J gene TRBJ1-2, with 10 bases matching TRBD1. Looked up from germline, CDR1 is SQVTM and CDR2 is ANQGSEA. This CDR3 has 13 amino acids. CDR3 protein: CSVEATGGGGYTF. The CDR3 nucleotides read TGCAGCGTCGAAGCGACAGGGGGCGGGGGCTACACCTTC.

The table lists this clone with a count of one. J is TRBJ1-1 and V is TRBV2; D perhaps matches TRBD1 (6 bases). The CDR3 is made up of 14 amino acids. The germline gives CDR1 SNHLY, CDR2 FYNNEI. V was shortened by 7 bases and J by 0 bases, with 12 bases between the two germline ends. DNA of the CDR3: TGTGCCAGCAACATGGACAGCTTGAACACTGAAGCTTTCTTT. The encoded protein is CASNMDSLNTEAFF.

V and J are TRBV5-1 and TRBJ2-3; no reliable D call. The germline CDR1 and CDR2 sequences are SGHRS and YFSETQ. Trimming cost V 2 bases and J 6 bases, with 10 bases left between them. The CDR3 contains 13 residues. DNA of the CDR3: TGCGCCAGCAGCTTAGGTGAGAGGGATACGCAGTATTTT. Encoded protein: CASSLGERDTQYF. Full variable domain (missing parts from reference TRBV5-1 and TRBJ2-3): KAGVTQTPRYLIKTRGQQVTLSCSPISGHRSVSWYQQTPGQGLQFLFEYFSETQRNKGNFPGRFSGRQFSNSRSEMNVSTLELGDSALYLCASSLGERDTQYFGPGTRLTVL.

This clone was seen a handful of times. In DNA, the CDR3 is TGTGCCAGCAGCAGGGACAGGGGGGAGGCCGGGGAGCTGTTTTTT. Amino acid sequence: CASSRDRGEAGELFF. The chain combines TRBV11-2 with TRBJ2-2; 11 bases are shared with TRBD1. The junction had 5 bases not matched to a gene; V was cut back by 5 bases and J by 6 bases. Per the germline V gene, CDR1 is SGHAT and CDR2 is FQNNGV. This CDR3 spans 15 amino acids.

This clone was recorded a few times. The chain is built from TRBV6-1 and TRBJ2-3, with unresolved D. Germline V CDR1 and CDR2: MNHNS, SASEGT. This CDR3 region has 14 residues. The V end lost 3 bases, the J end lost 9 bases, and 16 bases lay between the germline ends. The CDR3: CASSEEPRSRTQYF. The CDR3 region has the DNA TGTGCCAGCAGTGAGGAGCCTCGGTCGAGAACGCAGTATTTT.

The chain links TRBV15 to TRBJ2-7; tentatively, D is TRBD2 (6 bases). This CDR3 spans 19 amino acids. Between the trimmed V and J ends, which lost 0 bases and 0 bases, there was a span of 21 bases. Germline values: CDR1 LNHNV, CDR2 YYDKDF (reference sequence). The CDR3 region has the DNA TGTGCCACCAGCAGAGACGGGTGGGTAGGAGGGAGGAGCTCCTACGAGCAGTACTTC. Protein: CATSRDGWVGGRSSYEQYF.

The V and J genes are TRBV5-4 and TRBJ1-1; TRBD1 agrees at 7 bases. V was pared by 3 bases and J by 5 bases, with 7 bases of the junction left unmatched. Germline V gene data show CDR1 as SGHNT and CDR2 as YYREEE (reference sequence). CDR3 length: 14 residues. The CDR3 nucleotides read TGTGCCAGCAGCTGGGGGACAGACCCTACTGAAGCTTTCTTT. Its translation is CASSWGTDPTEAFF.

The CDR3 loop reads CASSPSRGGYEQYF. In DNA form, the CDR3 reads TGTGCCAGCTCTCCGAGTAGAGGAGGTTACGAGCAGTACTTC. This chain links TRBV18 with TRBJ2-7; a weak D match, TRBD2 (5 bases). The germline V gene encodes CDR1 KGHSH and CDR2 LQKENI. Trimming pared 6 bases from V and 4 bases from J, leaving 16 bases between. This CDR3 is built from 14 residues. Full variable domain (rest looked up from reference TRBV18 and TRBJ2-7): NAGVMQNPRHLVRRRGQEARLRCSPMKGHSHVYWYRQLPEEGLKFMVYLQKENIIDESGMPKERFSAEFPKEGPSILRIQQVVRGDSAAYFCASSPSRGGYEQYFGPGTRLTVT.

This chain joins TRBV10-3 and TRBJ2-7; 10 bases are a match to TRBD1. The CDR3 covers 13 residues. The germline CDR1 and CDR2 sequences are ENHRY and SYGVKD. The trim removed 4 bases at V and 3 bases at J, leaving 0 bases unmatched. CDR3 sequence reads: CAISGDRGYEQYF. The CDR3 DNA reads as TGTGCCATCAGTGGGGACAGGGGCTACGAGCAGTACTTC.

The chain uses TRBV20-1 and TRBJ2-1, with D possibly being TRBD2 (6 bases). Germline loops: CDR1 DFQATT, CDR2 SNEGSKA (reference sequence). The CDR3 extends over 9 amino acids. CDR3: CRDWNEQFF. CDR3 sequence (DNA): TGCCGGGACTGGAATGAGCAGTTCTTC.

This chain joins TRBV28 and TRBJ2-6; D gene ambiguous. V was cut by 10 bases and J by 1 base, with 8 bases left in between. Germline lookup yields CDR1 MDHEN and CDR2 SYDVKM. The CDR3 loop spans 13 amino acids. The CDR3 sequence is CATRVSGANVLTF. Here the CDR3 DNA reads TGTGCCACCCGTGTATCTGGGGCCAACGTCCTGACTTTC.

J is TRBJ2-2 and V is TRBV7-2; perhaps TRBD2 as D (5 bases). Germline CDR1 reads SGHTA; CDR2 reads FQGNSA. The CDR3 runs 16 residues. V was cut by 9 bases and J by 1 base, with 18 bases left in between. CDR3 in DNA: TGTGCCAGTAAGATATCCGGGGTTAGGAACACCGGGGAGCTGTTTTTT. Its protein is CASKISGVRNTGELFF.

A single count supports this clone. The chain uses TRBV6-2 or TRBV6-3 and TRBJ1-2; 10 nucleotides agree with TRBD1. Germline values: CDR1 MNHEY, CDR2 SVGEGT. V lost 5 bases and J lost 5; bases outside the gene matches: 14. The CDR3 runs to 17 residues. CDR3 sequence (DNA): TGTGCCAGCAGTCCCATTCCCAGACAGGGGGCCCGATATGGCTACACCTTC. This encodes CASSPIPRQGARYGYTF.

This sequence joins TRBV29-1 and TRBJ1-4; 10 nucleotides line up with TRBD1. The junction had 5 bases not matched to a gene; V was cut back by 6 bases and J by 7 bases. This CDR3 spans 13 amino acids. The germline V gene encodes CDR1 SQVTM and CDR2 ANQGSEA. Written as DNA, the CDR3 is TGCAGCGTCGGACAGGGGGGAAGTGAAAAACTGTTTTTT. Amino acids: CSVGQGGSEKLFF.

The V call is TRBV5-5, the J call TRBJ1-1; D call uncertain. The CDR3 runs to 12 residues. Germline loops: CDR1 SGHKS, CDR2 YYEKEE (reference sequence). V was trimmed by 4 bases and J by 3 bases, leaving 7 bases between them. DNA for the CDR3: TGTGCCAGCAGCCAGGTCGACACTGAAGCTTTCTTT. Translated, it gives CASSQVDTEAFF. Full variable domain (outside the CDR3, taken from reference TRBV5-5 and TRBJ1-1): DAGVTQSPTHLIKTRGQQVTLRCSPISGHKSVSWYQQVLGQGPQFIFQYYEKEERGRGNFPDRFSARQFPNYSSELNVNALLLGDSALYLCASSQVDTEAFFGQGTRLTVV.

The chain is built from TRBV18 and TRBJ1-1, with 7 bases that match TRBD1. The trim removed 2 bases at V and 0 bases at J, leaving 3 bases unmatched. The germline gives CDR1 KGHSH, CDR2 LQKENI. CDR3 length: 15 residues. CDR3 DNA: TGTGCCAGCTCACCAGTAGGGGGCTTGAACACTGAAGCTTTCTTT. It translates to CASSPVGGLNTEAFF. The variable domain in full, with the rest retrieved from reference TRBV18 and TRBJ1-1, is NAGVMQNPRHLVRRRGQEARLRCSPMKGHSHVYWYRQLPEEGLKFMVYLQKENIIDESGMPKERFSAEFPKEGPSILRIQQVVRGDSAAYFCASSPVGGLNTEAFFGQGTRLTVV.